This entry features one TCR beta chain sequence. The CDR3 has 15 amino acids. The junction had 2 bases not matched to a gene; V was cut back by 1 base and J by 2 bases. Germline V gives CDR1 SGHVS, CDR2 FNYEAQ. Assay: immunoSEQ multiplex PCR; the TCRdb copy retains only in-frame clones and omits some. The table shows 50,000 to 55,000 clones, with over 80% occurring only once. The nonmyeloablative bone marrow transplants came from related graft donors, with transient mixed chimerism. These data belong to a study of Tregs in tolerant kidney transplant recipients. The chain is built from TRBV7-6 and TRBJ2-1; TRBD2 matches 7 bases. Here the sequenced sample was CD8+ T cells from blood (PBMCs), taken 24 months after the transplant. The receptor's source is a human patient who received a combined kidney and bone marrow transplant. Some T cells may arise from the graft donor. CDR3 sequence (DNA): TGTGCCAGCAGCTTAGTTGGGACTACCTACAATGAGCAGTTCTTC. As protein: CASSLVGTTYNEQFF.